The 9 T cell receptor beta chains below come from one sample, sequenced in a study of T cell repertoires in cytomegalovirus infection. Antigen specificity for these receptors is unknown. TCRdb independently ran MiXCR on the reads; one entry per CDR3 protein. The sample lists around 900,000 distinct CDR3 sequences, approximately 33% occurring once. The specimen comprised cultured CD8+ T cells from PBMCs, sampled from culture after CMV antigen stimulation. Receptors originate from a human donor in good health (CMV status not recorded). Some clones in this sample may be carry-over from other donors' samples.

The chain is built from TRBV4-1 and TRBJ1-5; D not certain. V was trimmed by 3 bases and J by 4 bases, leaving 7 bases between them. The CDR3 has 13 amino acids. The germline CDR1 and CDR2 sequences are MGHRA and YSYEKL. The CDR3 sequence: CASSQSINQPQHF. CDR3 sequence (DNA): TGCGCCAGCAGCCAGAGTATTAATCAGCCCCAGCATTTT.

This clonotype has just a few counts. The chain couples TRBV7-2 to TRBJ2-1; weak D call: TRBD2 (7 bases). The CDR3 length is 16 residues. The V gene lost 3 bases and the J gene lost 5 bases, with 17 bases spanning the gap. Germline values: CDR1 SGHTA, CDR2 FQGNSA. The CDR3 coding sequence is TGTGCCAGCAGCTTGAGGGAGGGCCAGGGGAACAATGAGCAGTTCTTC. This codes for CASSLREGQGNNEQFF. The whole variable domain, filled in from reference TRBV7-2 and TRBJ2-1, reads GAGVSQSPSNKVTEKGKDVELRCDPISGHTALYWYRQSLGQGLEFLIYFQGNSAPDKSGLPSDRFSAERTGGSVSTLTIQRTQQEDSAVYLCASSLREGQGNNEQFFGPGTRLTVL.

This clonotype has more than one count but fewer than ten. The chain links TRBV7-2 to TRBJ2-5; 9 bases are a match to TRBD1. Germline loops: CDR1 SGHTA, CDR2 FQGNSA. The ends lost 0 bases at V and 5 bases at J; junction bases unmatched: 4. CDR3 size: 15 residues. This CDR3 is CASSLATGGGETQYF. As DNA, the CDR3 is TGTGCCAGCAGCTTAGCCACAGGGGGCGGCGAGACCCAGTACTTC.

This clonotype was observed a handful of times. The DNA of the CDR3 is TGCGCCAGCAGCCAAGAATACAGGGATGAGACCCAGTACTTC. Its translation: CASSQEYRDETQYF. J is TRBJ2-5 and V is TRBV4-3; possible D gene TRBD1, 6 bases. The CDR3 covers 14 residues. V dropped 0 bases and J dropped 5 bases, with 10 bases sitting between them. Germline V lookup: CDR1 LGHNA, CDR2 YSLEER.

This clonotype was counted many times. The chain links TRBV29-1 to TRBJ1-1, with 9 bases aligning to TRBD1. Germline assignment: CDR1 SQVTM and CDR2 ANQGSEA. This CDR3 contains 14 residues. The V and J ends lost 0 bases and 6 bases, in that order; junction bases with no gene match: 5. CDR3 region: CSVEDPGQGSEAFF. DNA of the CDR3: TGCAGCGTTGAAGATCCGGGACAGGGTTCTGAAGCTTTCTTT.

The chain combines TRBV6-2 or TRBV6-3 with TRBJ1-6; D not certain. The CDR3 is 14 residues long. Germline V lookup: CDR1 MNHEY, CDR2 SVGEGT. Trimming removed 6 bases from V and 7 bases from J, with 13 bases in between. The CDR3 is CASSSELSNSPLHF. CDR3 in DNA: TGTGCCAGCAGCAGTGAACTGTCCAATTCACCCCTCCACTTT.

The CDR3 DNA reads TGTGCCAGCAGCTTAAGTCAGACAGGGGGCCTTGACGAGCAGTACGTC. Protein: CASSLSQTGGLDEQYV. The chain carries TRBV7-6 and TRBJ2-7; TRBD1 matches 10 bases. Germline CDR1 SGHVS, CDR2 FNYEAQ. There are 16 residues in the CDR3. Germline trimming cut 2 bases from V and 5 bases from J; bases unmatched to any gene: 9.

This clonotype was seen ten or more times. The V gene is TRBV12-3 or TRBV12-4, the J gene TRBJ2-3; a weak D match, TRBD2 (6 bases). Trimming took 5 bases from V and 0 from J, leaving 15 bases between them. CDR3 length: 16 residues. CDR3 region: CASSPSIGTSTDTQYF. CDR3 nucleotide sequence: TGTGCCAGCAGTCCATCCATAGGGACTAGCACAGATACGCAGTATTTT.

The chain combines TRBV6-4 with TRBJ2-7, with TRBD1 matching over 7 bases. Germline V gives CDR1 MRHNA, CDR2 SNTAGT. The CDR3 covers 18 residues. J was trimmed by 3 bases and V by 0 bases; bases with no gene match: 14. CDR3 residues: CASSDSPRGQPPCYEQYV. CDR3 coding DNA: TGTGCCAGCAGTGACTCTCCTAGGGGACAGCCGCCTTGCTACGAGCAGTACGTC.